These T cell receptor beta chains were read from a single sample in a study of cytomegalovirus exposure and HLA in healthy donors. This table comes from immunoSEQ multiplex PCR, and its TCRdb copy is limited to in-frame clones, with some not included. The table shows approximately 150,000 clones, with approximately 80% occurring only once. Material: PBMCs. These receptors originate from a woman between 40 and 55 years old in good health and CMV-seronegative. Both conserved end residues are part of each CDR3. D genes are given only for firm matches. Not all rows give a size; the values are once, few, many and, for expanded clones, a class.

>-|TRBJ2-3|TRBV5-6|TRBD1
CASSLSGTGTDTQYF
TGTGCCAGCAGCTTGTCCGGGACAGGCACAGATACGCAGTATTTT
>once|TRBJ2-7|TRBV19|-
CASSLSRAGEKEQYF
TGTGCCAGTAGCCTTTCTCGGGCAGGGGAAAAAGAGCAGTACTTC
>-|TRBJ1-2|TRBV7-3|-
CASSPSLLTDNYGYTF
TGTGCCAGCAGCCCCTCTCTGTTGACAGATAACTATGGCTACACCTTC
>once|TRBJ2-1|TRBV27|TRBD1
CASGYRGSYNEQFF
TGTGCCAGCGGTTACAGGGGATCCTACAATGAGCAGTTCTTC
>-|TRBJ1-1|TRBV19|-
CASSIGGGTGGTEAFF
TGTGCCAGTAGTATAGGGGGAGGGACCGGAGGAACTGAAGCTTTCTTT
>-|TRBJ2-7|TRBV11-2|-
CASSLRFGPGSPYEQYF
TGTGCCAGCAGCTTAAGGTTCGGTCCAGGGTCCCCCTACGAGCAGTACTTC
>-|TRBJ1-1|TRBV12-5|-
CASGLEAGRAFF
TGTGCTAGTGGTTTGGAAGCAGGTCGTGCTTTCTTT
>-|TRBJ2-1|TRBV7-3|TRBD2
CASSALAGGYNEQFF
TGTGCCAGCAGCGCACTAGCGGGGGGGTACAATGAGCAGTTCTTC
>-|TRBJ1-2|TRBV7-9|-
CSSSKDLTFSLSGYTF
TGTTCCAGCAGCAAAGACTTAACTTTCTCCCTCAGTGGCTACACCTTC
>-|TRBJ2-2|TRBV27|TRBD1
CASRERQGLWTGELFF
TGTGCCAGCAGGGAGAGACAGGGCTTATGGACCGGGGAGCTGTTTTTT
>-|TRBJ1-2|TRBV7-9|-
CASSEPAGYGYTF
TGTGCCAGCAGCGAGCCGGCAGGGTATGGCTACACCTTC
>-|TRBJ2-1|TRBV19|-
CASRDSYNEQFF
TGTGCCAGCAGGGACTCCTACAATGAGCAGTTCTTC
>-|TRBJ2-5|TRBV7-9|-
CASSLAMGGRGGQETQYF
TGTGCCAGCAGCTTAGCGATGGGGGGAAGGGGAGGCCAAGAGACCCAGTACTTC
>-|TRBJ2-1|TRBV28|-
CASSLGAAINEQFF
TGTGCCAGCAGTTTAGGTGCGGCTATCAATGAGCAGTTCTTC
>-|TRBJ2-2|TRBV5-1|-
CASSLNSRVLDTGELFF
TGCGCCAGCAGCTTGAATTCCAGGGTTTTGGACACCGGGGAGCTGTTTTTT
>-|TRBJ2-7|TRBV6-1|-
CASSELVQAYEQYF
TGTGCCAGCAGTGAACTGGTACAGGCCTACGAGCAGTACTTC
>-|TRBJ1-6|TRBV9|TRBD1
CASSGTGTGNSPLHF
TGTGCCAGCTCTGGTACCGGGACAGGGAATTCACCCCTCCACTTT
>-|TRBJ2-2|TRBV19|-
CASNPQGRGFTGELFF
TGTGCCAGTAATCCACAGGGAAGGGGGTTCACCGGGGAGCTGTTTTTT
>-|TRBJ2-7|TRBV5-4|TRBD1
CASSTGQGPLYEQYF
TGTGCCAGCAGCACAGGACAGGGACCTCTCTACGAGCAGTACTTC
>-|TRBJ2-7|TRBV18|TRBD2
CASSPPDRTSGEYEQYF
TGTGCCAGCTCACCCCCCGATAGGACTAGCGGAGAATACGAGCAGTACTTC
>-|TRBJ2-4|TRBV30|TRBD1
CAWTTNRGQRRLLAKNSQYF
TGTGCCTGGACCACAAACAGGGGACAGCGACGGCTCTTAGCCAAAAACAGTCAGTACTTC
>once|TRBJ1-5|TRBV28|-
CASSLSGFPNQPQHF
TGTGCCAGCAGTTTATCTGGCTTCCCCAATCAGCCCCAGCATTTT
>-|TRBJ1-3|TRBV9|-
CASSVGSGSGNTIYF
TGTGCCAGCAGCGTAGGGTCAGGGTCGGGAAACACCATATATTTT
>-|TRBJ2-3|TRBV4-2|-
CASSTPDKTRLAQYF
TGTGCCAGCAGCACCCCCGACAAGACTAGGCTGGCGCAGTATTTT
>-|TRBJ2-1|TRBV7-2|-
CASSLGGGSYNEQFF
TGTGCCAGCAGCTTAGGGGGCGGATCCTACAATGAGCAGTTCTTC
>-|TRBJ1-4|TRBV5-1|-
CASKTDGQTNEKLFF
TGCGCCAGCAAAACTGATGGACAGACGAATGAAAAACTGTTTTTT
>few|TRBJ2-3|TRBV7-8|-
CASSTEGGGGDTQYF
TGTGCCAGCAGCACAGAGGGCGGGGGCGGGGATACGCAGTATTTT
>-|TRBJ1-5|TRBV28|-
CASRSGGEPQHF
TGTGCCAGCAGGTCCGGGGGGGAGCCCCAGCATTTT
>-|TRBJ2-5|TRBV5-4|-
CASSLGGVQETQYF
TGTGCCAGCAGCTTGGGGGGGGTCCAAGAGACCCAGTACTTC